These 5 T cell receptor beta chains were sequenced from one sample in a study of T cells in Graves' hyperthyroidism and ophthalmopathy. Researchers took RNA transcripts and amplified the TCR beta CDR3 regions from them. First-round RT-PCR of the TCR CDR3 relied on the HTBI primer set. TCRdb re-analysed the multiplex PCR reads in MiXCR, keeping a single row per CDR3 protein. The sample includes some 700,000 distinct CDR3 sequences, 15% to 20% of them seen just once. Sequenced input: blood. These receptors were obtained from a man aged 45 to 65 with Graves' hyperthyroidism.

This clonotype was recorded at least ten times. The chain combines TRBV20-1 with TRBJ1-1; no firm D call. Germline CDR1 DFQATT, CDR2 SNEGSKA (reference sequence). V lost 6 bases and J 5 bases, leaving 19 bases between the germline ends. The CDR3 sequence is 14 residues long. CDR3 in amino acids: CSAPPFMRWTEAFF. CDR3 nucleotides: TGCAGTGCCCCGCCCTTTATGCGCTGGACTGAAGCTTTCTTT.

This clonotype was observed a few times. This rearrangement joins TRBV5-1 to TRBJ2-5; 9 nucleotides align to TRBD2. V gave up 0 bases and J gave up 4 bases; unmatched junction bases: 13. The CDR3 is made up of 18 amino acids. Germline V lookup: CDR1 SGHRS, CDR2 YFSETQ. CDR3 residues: CASSLAVGLAGVPETQYF. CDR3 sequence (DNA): TGCGCCAGCAGCTTGGCCGTCGGATTAGCGGGAGTCCCAGAGACCCAGTACTTC.

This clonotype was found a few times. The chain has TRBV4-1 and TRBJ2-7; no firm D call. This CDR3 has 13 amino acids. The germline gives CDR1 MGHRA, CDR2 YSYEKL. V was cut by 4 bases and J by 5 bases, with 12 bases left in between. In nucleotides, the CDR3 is TGCGCCAGCAGCCGGGGTCTGGGCAACGAGCAGTACTTC. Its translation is CASSRGLGNEQYF.

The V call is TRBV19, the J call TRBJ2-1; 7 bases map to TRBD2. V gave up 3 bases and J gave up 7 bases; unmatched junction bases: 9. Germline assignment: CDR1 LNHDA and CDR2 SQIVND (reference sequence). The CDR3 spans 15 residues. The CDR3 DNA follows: TGTGCCAGTAGTATGATGGCGGGAGCGGGAAATGAGCAGTTCTTC. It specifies CASSMMAGAGNEQFF.

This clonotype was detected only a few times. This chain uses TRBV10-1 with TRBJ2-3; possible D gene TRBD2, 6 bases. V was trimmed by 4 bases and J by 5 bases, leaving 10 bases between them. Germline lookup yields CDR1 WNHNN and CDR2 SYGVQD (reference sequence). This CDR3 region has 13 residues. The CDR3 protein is CASSGQEGDTQYF. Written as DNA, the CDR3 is TGCGCCAGCAGTGGCCAGGAGGGAGATACGCAGTATTTT.